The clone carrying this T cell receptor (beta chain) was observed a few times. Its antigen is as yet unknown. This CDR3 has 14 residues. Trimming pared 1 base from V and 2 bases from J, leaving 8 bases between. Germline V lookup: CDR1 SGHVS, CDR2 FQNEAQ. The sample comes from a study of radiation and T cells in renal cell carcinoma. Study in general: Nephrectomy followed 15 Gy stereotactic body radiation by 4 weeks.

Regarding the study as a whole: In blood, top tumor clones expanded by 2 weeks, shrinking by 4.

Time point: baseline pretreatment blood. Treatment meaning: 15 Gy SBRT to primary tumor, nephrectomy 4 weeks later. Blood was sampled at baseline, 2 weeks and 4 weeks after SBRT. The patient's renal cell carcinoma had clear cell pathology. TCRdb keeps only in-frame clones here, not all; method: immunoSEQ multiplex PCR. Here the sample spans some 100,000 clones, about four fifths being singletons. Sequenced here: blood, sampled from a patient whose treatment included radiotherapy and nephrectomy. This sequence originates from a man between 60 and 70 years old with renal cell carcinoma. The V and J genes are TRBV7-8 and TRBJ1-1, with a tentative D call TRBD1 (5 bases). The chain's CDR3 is CASSLGGLNTEAFF. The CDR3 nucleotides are TGTGCCAGCAGCTTAGGGGGACTTAACACTGAAGCTTTCTTT.